The 19 T cell receptor beta chains reported below all come from one sample, sequenced in a study of T cell repertoires in cytomegalovirus infection. One entry per CDR3 protein, called by TCRdb with MiXCR from the reads. The sample holds about 530,000 distinct CDR3 sequences; less than 30% are singletons and the top ten take approximately 13%. Sequences were obtained from PBMCs. Source of these receptors: a human donor in good health (CMV status not recorded). Some clones in this sample may be carry-over from other donors' samples.

The V call is TRBV29-1, the J call TRBJ2-2, with D tentatively TRBD1 (6 bases). CDR1 and CDR2 from the germline V gene are SQVTM and ANQGSEA. Trimming removed 4 bases at V and 1 base at J, with 10 bases between. CDR3 length equals 14 residues. The CDR3 sequence is CSVARQVNTGELFF. The CDR3 nucleotides are TGCAGCGTTGCCCGACAGGTGAACACCGGGGAGCTGTTTTTT.

There are a few counts of this clonotype. This chain joins TRBV18 and TRBJ1-5; D gene unclear. V was clipped by 2 bases and J by 0 bases, with 11 bases between them. Germline CDR1 and CDR2: KGHSH and LQKENI. CDR3 size: 16 residues. CDR3 in DNA: TGTGCCAGCTCACCATTACCTGGGGATAGCAATCAGCCCCAGCATTTT. Amino acid sequence: CASSPLPGDSNQPQHF.

This clonotype was counted a few times. CDR3 in DNA: TGTGCCAGCACCTCGGGATGGGCCTCCTACGAGCAGTACGTC. Its translation is CASTSGWASYEQYV. This chain joins TRBV6-2 or TRBV6-3 and TRBJ2-7, with a weak D call TRBD2 (5 bases). CDR1 MNHEY and CDR2 SVGEGT come from the germline V gene. Trimming stripped 7 bases from V and 0 bases from J, with 13 bases between. The CDR3 is made up of 14 amino acids.

This clonotype was counted only a few times. CDR3 sequence reads: CASSLTPRPDGGDEQYV. In DNA form, the CDR3 reads TGTGCCAGCAGCCTTACGCCGAGGCCTGACGGGGGTGACGAGCAGTACGTC. The V call is TRBV3-1, the J call TRBJ2-7, with a tentative D call TRBD2 (6 bases). This CDR3 has 17 amino acids. Per the germline V gene, CDR1 is LGHDT and CDR2 is YNNKEL (reference sequence). Deletions cut 4 bases from V and 5 bases from J, with 24 bases between.

The chain links TRBV29-1 to TRBJ2-1; either TRBD1 or TRBD2 may supply D (5 bases each). V dropped 2 bases and J dropped 4 bases, with 15 bases sitting between them. CDR1 is SQVTM, CDR2 ANQGSEA, per germline. CDR3 length: 15 residues. The chain's CDR3 is CSVEPPGRIYNEQFF. The CDR3 nucleotides read TGCAGCGTTGAACCTCCGGGACGGATATACAATGAGCAGTTCTTC.

In its sample, this clonotype was seen many times. The chain couples TRBV7-2 to TRBJ2-2; the D is unclear. Trimming took off 5 bases at V and 4 bases at J, with 32 bases between the two ends. Germline V lookup: CDR1 SGHTA, CDR2 FQGNSA. CDR3 size: 21 residues. The CDR3 DNA reads TGTGCCAGCAGCCACACCCCGCAGTCCACAATTTACTTGGGCCCCACCGGGGAGCTGTTTTTT. Translating it yields CASSHTPQSTIYLGPTGELFF.

With regard to this clonotype: An end of the junction does not agree with germline; a read error may underlie this. This rearrangement joins TRBV23-1 to TRBJ1-4, with D perhaps TRBD1 (6 bases). TRBV23-1 is noted as an ORF with a role that remains uncertain. The CDR3 is 16 residues long. The chain's CDR3 is CASSQCQGGDGEKLFF. CDR3 coding DNA: TGCGCCAGCAGCCAATGTCAAGGGGGTGATGGCGAAAAACTGTTTTTT.

The chain combines TRBV7-9 with TRBJ1-2; 7 nucleotides match TRBD1. V trimming: 3 bases; J trimming: 5 bases; junction bases outside the gene matches: 6. The CDR3 length is 14 residues. Germline V lookup: CDR1 SEHNR, CDR2 FQNEAQ (reference sequence). The CDR3 DNA reads TGTGCCAGCAGCTTTTACCAGGGGGATTATGGCTACACCTTC. Protein product: CASSFYQGDYGYTF.

This clonotype has just a few counts. J is TRBJ1-1 and V is TRBV7-9, with a tentative D call TRBD1 (6 bases). The CDR3 runs 16 residues. Trimming took off 5 bases at V and 4 bases at J, with 20 bases between the two ends. Germline values: CDR1 SEHNR, CDR2 FQNEAQ (reference sequence). CDR3 bases: TGTGCCAGCAGCCCGGGGGGGGCAGGTTGGGCCACTGAAGCTTTCTTT. Translation gives CASSPGGAGWATEAFF.

This clonotype has more than one count but fewer than ten. This chain's CDR3 is CASNLGGVSYNEQFF. The DNA of the CDR3 is TGTGCCAGCAACTTGGGAGGGGTTTCCTACAATGAGCAGTTCTTC. The chain has TRBV11-1 and TRBJ2-1, with 7 bases identical to TRBD2. V shed 7 bases, J shed 1 base, and the junction held 7 bases outside the gene matches. There are 15 residues in the CDR3. Germline loops: CDR1 SGHAT, CDR2 FQDESV (reference sequence).

This sequence joins TRBV18 and TRBJ1-2; 8 bases fit TRBD1. From germline, CDR1 is KGHSH and CDR2 LQKENI. The V and J ends lost 3 bases and 7 bases, in that order; junction bases with no gene match: 7. CDR3 length: 14 amino acids. CDR3 DNA sequence: TGTGCCAGCTCACCGACAGACAGGGGAGGTGGCTACACCTTC. Translation gives CASSPTDRGGGYTF.

This clonotype was counted a few times. V usage is TRBV7-9 and J usage is TRBJ2-6; the match to TRBD1 covers 9 bases. The V and J ends lost 7 bases and 3 bases, in that order; junction bases with no gene match: 10. Germline V gene lookup returns CDR1 SEHNR and CDR2 FQNEAQ (reference sequence). The CDR3 has 17 residues. CDR3 DNA sequence: TGTGCCAGCACCCGGGACAGGGAAGGCAGTGGGGCCAACGTCCTGACTTTC. Its protein is CASTRDREGSGANVLTF.

The V call is TRBV15, the J call TRBJ1-5; no clear D gene. Per germline, CDR1 LNHNV and CDR2 YYDKDF (reference sequence). The CDR3 runs 16 residues. V dropped 3 bases and J dropped 0 bases, with 12 bases sitting between them. This CDR3 is CATSRAFIDSNQPQHF. Written as DNA, the CDR3 is TGTGCCACCAGCAGGGCATTTATAGATAGCAATCAGCCCCAGCATTTT.

The V call is TRBV27, the J call TRBJ2-2; D gene unclear. This CDR3 is built from 13 residues. The germline V gene encodes CDR1 MNHEY and CDR2 SMNVEV (reference sequence). V lost 3 bases to trimming and J lost 5 bases, with 7 bases between them. CDR3 protein: CASSFSATGELFF. As DNA, the CDR3 is TGTGCCAGCAGTTTTTCTGCTACCGGGGAGCTGTTTTTT.

This clonotype has more than one count but fewer than ten. The chain couples TRBV10-3 to TRBJ1-2; a weak D match, TRBD1 (6 bases). The CDR3 covers 18 residues. The V end was cut by 8 bases, the J end by 4 bases, with 29 bases between. Germline V gene sequence: CDR1 ENHRY, CDR2 SYGVKD. CDR3 residues: CAIGFLGADPGSGYGYTF. The CDR3 DNA is TGTGCCATCGGGTTCTTGGGGGCAGACCCCGGTTCCGGCTATGGCTACACCTTC.

The sample holds many counts of this clonotype. The chain joins TRBV7-7 to TRBJ2-5; no clear D gene. Trimming took 3 bases from V and 2 from J, leaving 7 bases between them. CDR3 length: 13 amino acids. The V gene's germline CDR1 is SSHAT and CDR2 FNYEAQ (reference sequence). The CDR3 DNA sequence: TGTGCCAGCAGCTTCGACAATCAAGAGACCCAGTACTTC. Translated, it gives CASSFDNQETQYF.

This clonotype occurred many times. The CDR3 region is CASATGTAHYNEQFF. CDR3 DNA: TGTGCCAGCGCAACCGGGACAGCTCACTACAATGAGCAGTTCTTC. The chain uses TRBV7-6 and TRBJ2-1; TRBD1 matches 7 bases. V dropped 8 bases and J dropped 3; count of bases not matched to a gene: 10. The CDR3 runs to 15 residues. Germline V CDR1 and CDR2: SGHVS, FNYEAQ.

The rearrangement joins TRBV6-1 to TRBJ2-3; possibly TRBD1 or TRBD2 for D (5 bases each). The CDR3 is 13 amino acids. CDR1 is MNHNS and CDR2 is SASEGT in the germline V gene. V gave up 1 base and J gave up 7 bases, with 9 bases separating them. The CDR3 DNA reads TGTGCCAGCAGTGAAGGCCTGGGACATACGCAGTATTTT. It codes for CASSEGLGHTQYF.

This clonotype was seen a handful of times. Written as DNA, the CDR3 is TGTGCCTGGAACCGCCGGGACAGGGTAGATTCTTTCTTT. Protein sequence: CAWNRRDRVDSFF. The chain couples TRBV30 to TRBJ1-1; 9 bases are shared with TRBD1. The CDR3 runs to 13 residues. CDR1 is GTSNPN and CDR2 is SVGIG in the germline V gene (reference sequence). The V segment lost 4 bases and the J segment 12 bases; nucleotides outside the gene matches: 12.